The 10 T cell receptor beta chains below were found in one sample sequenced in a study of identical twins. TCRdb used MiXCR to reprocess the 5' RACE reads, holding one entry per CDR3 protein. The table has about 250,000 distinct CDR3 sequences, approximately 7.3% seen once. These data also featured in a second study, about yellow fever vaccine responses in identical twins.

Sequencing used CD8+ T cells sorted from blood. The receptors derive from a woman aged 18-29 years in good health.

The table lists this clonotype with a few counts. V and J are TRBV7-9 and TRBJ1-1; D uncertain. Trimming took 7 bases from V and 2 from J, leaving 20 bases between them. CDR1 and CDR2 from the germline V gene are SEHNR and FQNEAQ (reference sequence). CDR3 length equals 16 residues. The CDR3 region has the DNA TGTGCCAGCACCTACTTGAGAGGGATTAGAAACACTGAAGCTTTCTTT. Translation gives CASTYLRGIRNTEAFF.

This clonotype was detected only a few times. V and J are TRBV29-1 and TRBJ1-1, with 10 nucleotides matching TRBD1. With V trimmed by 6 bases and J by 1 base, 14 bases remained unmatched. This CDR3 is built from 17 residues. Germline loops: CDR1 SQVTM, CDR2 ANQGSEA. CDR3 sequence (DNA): TGCAGCGTAGAAAAGGACAGGGGGTTTTTGGAGAACACTGAAGCTTTCTTT. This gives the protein CSVEKDRGFLENTEAFF.

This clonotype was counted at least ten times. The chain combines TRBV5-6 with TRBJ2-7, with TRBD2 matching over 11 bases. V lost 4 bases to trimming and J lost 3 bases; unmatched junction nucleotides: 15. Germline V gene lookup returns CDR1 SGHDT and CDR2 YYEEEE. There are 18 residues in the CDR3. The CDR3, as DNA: TGTGCCAGCAGCGAGGGACTAGCGGTCCTCCCTCAGGACTACGAGCAGTACTTC. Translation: CASSEGLAVLPQDYEQYF. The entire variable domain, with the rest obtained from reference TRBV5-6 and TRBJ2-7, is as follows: DAGVTQSPTHLIKTRGQQVTLRCSPKSGHDTVSWYQQALGQGPQFIFQYYEEEERQRGNFPDRFSGHQFPNYSSELNVNALLLGDSALYLCASSEGLAVLPQDYEQYFGPGTRLTVT.

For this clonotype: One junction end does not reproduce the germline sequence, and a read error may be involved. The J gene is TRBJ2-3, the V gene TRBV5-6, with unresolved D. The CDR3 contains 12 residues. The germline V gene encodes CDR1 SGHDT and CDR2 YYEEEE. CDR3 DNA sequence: TGTGCCAGCAGCTTCGGCACAGAAACGCAGTATTTT. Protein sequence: CASSFGTETQYF.

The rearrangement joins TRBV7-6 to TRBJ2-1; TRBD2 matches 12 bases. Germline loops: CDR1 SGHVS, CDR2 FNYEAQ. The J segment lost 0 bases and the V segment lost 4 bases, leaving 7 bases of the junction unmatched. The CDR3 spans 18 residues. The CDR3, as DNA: TGTGCCAGCAGCTACGGACTAGCGGGAACGAGCTCCTACAATGAGCAGTTCTTC. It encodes CASSYGLAGTSSYNEQFF.

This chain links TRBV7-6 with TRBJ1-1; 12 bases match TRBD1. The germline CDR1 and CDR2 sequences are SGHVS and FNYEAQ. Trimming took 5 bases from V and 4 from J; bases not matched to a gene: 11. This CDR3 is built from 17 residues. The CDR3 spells CASSDTGTGGAGTEAFF. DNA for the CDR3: TGTGCCAGCAGCGATACCGGGACAGGGGGCGCGGGCACTGAAGCTTTCTTT.

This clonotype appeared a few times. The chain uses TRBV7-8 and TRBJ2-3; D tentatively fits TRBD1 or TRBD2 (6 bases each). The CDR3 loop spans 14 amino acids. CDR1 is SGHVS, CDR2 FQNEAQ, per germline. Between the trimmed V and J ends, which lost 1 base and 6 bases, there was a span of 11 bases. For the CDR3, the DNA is TGTGCCAGCAGCTTAGTGGGGGGCCCCGATACGCAGTATTTT. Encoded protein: CASSLVGGPDTQYF. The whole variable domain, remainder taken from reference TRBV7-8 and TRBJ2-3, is GAGVSQSPRYKVAKRGQDVALRCDPISGHVSLFWYQQALGQGPEFLTYFQNEAQLDKSGLPSDRFFAERPEGSVSTLKIQRTQQEDSAVYLCASSLVGGPDTQYFGPGTRLTVL.

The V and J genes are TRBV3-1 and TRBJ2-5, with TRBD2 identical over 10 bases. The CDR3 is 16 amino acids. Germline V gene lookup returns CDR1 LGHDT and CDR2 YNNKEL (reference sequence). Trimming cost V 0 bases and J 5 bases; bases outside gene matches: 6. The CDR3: CASSQEIAGGGETQYF. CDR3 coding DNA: TGTGCCAGCAGCCAAGAGATAGCGGGAGGAGGTGAGACCCAGTACTTC.

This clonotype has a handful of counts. The CDR3 sequence: CAISGLNTEAFF. CDR3 DNA sequence: TGTGCCATCAGTGGTCTGAACACTGAAGCTTTCTTT. This chain links TRBV10-3 with TRBJ1-1; D remains unclear. Between the trimmed V and J ends, which lost 4 bases and 0 bases, there was a span of 3 bases. This CDR3 has 12 amino acids. CDR1 ENHRY and CDR2 SYGVKD come from the germline V gene.

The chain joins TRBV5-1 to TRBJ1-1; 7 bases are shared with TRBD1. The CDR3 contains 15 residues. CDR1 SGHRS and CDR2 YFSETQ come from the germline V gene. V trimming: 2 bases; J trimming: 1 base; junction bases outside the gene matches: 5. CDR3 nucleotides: TGCGCCAGCAGCTTCGAGGGACAGAAGAACACTGAAGCTTTCTTT. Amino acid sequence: CASSFEGQKNTEAFF.